Listed below are T cell receptor beta chains from one sample, sequenced in a study of spatial heterogeneity in lung cancer. One entry per CDR3 protein, called by TCRdb with MiXCR from the 5' RACE reads. Of about 6,900 distinct CDR3 sequences listed, roughly 3.8% are singletons. This specimen consisted of normal lung tissue next to the tumor, obtained at surgery. Source of these receptors: a female donor with early-stage non-small cell lung cancer. Each CDR3 is given with its conserved first and last residue. D genes are given only for firm matches. Size is stated for part of the rows, as once, few or many counts, or as a class when the clone is expanded.

j_gene: TRBJ1-2
abundance: NA
v_gene: TRBV30
d_gene: NA
CDR3nt: TGTGCCTGGAGTGTGGGCACATATGGCTACACCTTC
CDR3aa: CAWSVGTYGYTF

j_gene: TRBJ1-5
abundance: many
v_gene: TRBV6-1
d_gene: NA
CDR3nt: TGTGCCAGCAGTGAAGCGCTTGACGGAGGGGGTCAGCCCCAGCATTTT
CDR3aa: CASSEALDGGGQPQHF

j_gene: TRBJ2-7
abundance: medium-sized
v_gene: TRBV24-1
d_gene: TRBD1
CDR3nt: TGTGCCACCAGTGTCCACGGGACAGGATCGGTCTACGAGCAGTACTTC
CDR3aa: CATSVHGTGSVYEQYF

j_gene: TRBJ1-3
abundance: many
v_gene: TRBV5-1
d_gene: NA
CDR3nt: TGCGCCAGCAGCTTGGAGCCAACCTCTGGAAACACCATATATTTT
CDR3aa: CASSLEPTSGNTIYF

j_gene: TRBJ2-2
abundance: many
v_gene: TRBV5-1
d_gene: NA
CDR3nt: TGCGCCAGCAGCGAGTCGGCAGGGGACGGAACCGGGGAGCTGTTTTTT
CDR3aa: CASSESAGDGTGELFF

j_gene: TRBJ2-3
abundance: medium-sized
v_gene: TRBV20-1
d_gene: NA
CDR3nt: TGCAGTGCTAGAGTAGCGACAGATACGCAGTATTTT
CDR3aa: CSARVATDTQYF

j_gene: TRBJ2-3
abundance: many
v_gene: TRBV2
d_gene: NA
CDR3nt: TGTGCCAGCAGCGCCGCTACAGGGTCGAATACGCAGTATTTT
CDR3aa: CASSAATGSNTQYF

j_gene: TRBJ1-1
abundance: many
v_gene: TRBV27
d_gene: NA
CDR3nt: TGTGCCAGCACCCCGCTGGGGTTTGGAAACACTGAAGCTTTCTTT
CDR3aa: CASTPLGFGNTEAFF

j_gene: TRBJ1-6
abundance: many
v_gene: TRBV7-8
d_gene: TRBD1
CDR3nt: TGTGCCAGCAGCTTAGCACAGGGGACAGGCAATAATTCACCCCTCCACTTT
CDR3aa: CASSLAQGTGNNSPLHF

j_gene: TRBJ2-1
abundance: medium-sized
v_gene: TRBV29-1
d_gene: NA
CDR3nt: TGCAGCGTTTCATCGTCAAGAGGAGAGCAGTTCTTC
CDR3aa: CSVSSSRGEQFF

j_gene: TRBJ2-1
abundance: many
v_gene: TRBV4-2
d_gene: NA
CDR3nt: TGTGCCAGCAGCCAAGGAGGGGGGGGATCCGACAATGAGCAGTTCTTC
CDR3aa: CASSQGGGGSDNEQFF

j_gene: TRBJ2-7
abundance: few
v_gene: TRBV7-9
d_gene: NA
CDR3nt: TGTGCCAGCAGCCCATCGTCAGTATCCTACGAGCAGTACTTC
CDR3aa: CASSPSSVSYEQYF

j_gene: TRBJ2-1
abundance: medium-sized
v_gene: TRBV3-1
d_gene: NA
CDR3nt: TGTGCCAGCAGCCAAGAGGGGTATAGTGAGCAGTTCTTC
CDR3aa: CASSQEGYSEQFF

j_gene: TRBJ2-7
abundance: medium-sized
v_gene: TRBV7-8
d_gene: TRBD1
CDR3nt: TGTGCCAGCAGTGAGGGACAGGCCTACGAGCAGTACTTC
CDR3aa: CASSEGQAYEQYF

j_gene: TRBJ2-3
abundance: many
v_gene: TRBV5-1
d_gene: TRBD2
CDR3nt: TGCGCCAGCAGCCTACGGACTAGCGGGGGGTCAGATACGCAGTATTTT
CDR3aa: CASSLRTSGGSDTQYF

j_gene: TRBJ2-7
abundance: many
v_gene: TRBV20-1
d_gene: TRBD2
CDR3nt: TGCAGTGCACGAGATTCGGGACTAGCGGGGGACCATTACTCCTACGAGCAGTACTTC
CDR3aa: CSARDSGLAGDHYSYEQYF

j_gene: TRBJ1-4
abundance: many
v_gene: TRBV6-6
d_gene: NA
CDR3nt: TGTGCCAGCAGTTACGGGGCAGAACTGAATGAAAAACTGTTTTTT
CDR3aa: CASSYGAELNEKLFF

j_gene: TRBJ2-6
abundance: few
v_gene: TRBV11-3
d_gene: NA
CDR3nt: TGTGCCAGCAGGCTGGACAACTCTGGGGCCAACGTCCTGACTTTC
CDR3aa: CASRLDNSGANVLTF

j_gene: TRBJ2-3
abundance: medium-sized
v_gene: TRBV5-1
d_gene: NA
CDR3nt: TGCGCCAGCAGCTACAGGGAGCCCCTGACAGATACGCAGTATTTT
CDR3aa: CASSYREPLTDTQYF

j_gene: TRBJ2-2
abundance: many
v_gene: TRBV7-9
d_gene: NA
CDR3nt: TGTGCCAGCAGCCCCACCAACACCGGGGAGCTGTTTTTT
CDR3aa: CASSPTNTGELFF

j_gene: TRBJ1-1
abundance: many
v_gene: TRBV27
d_gene: NA
CDR3nt: TGTGCCAGCAGTCCTCCGAACACTGAAGCTTTCTTT
CDR3aa: CASSPPNTEAFF

j_gene: TRBJ2-5
abundance: medium-sized
v_gene: TRBV5-1
d_gene: NA
CDR3nt: TGCGCCAGCAGCTTTGAAATAGGCCCCACAGAGACCCAGTACTTC
CDR3aa: CASSFEIGPTETQYF

j_gene: TRBJ1-2
abundance: many
v_gene: TRBV29-1
d_gene: TRBD1
CDR3nt: TGCAGCGTTGGGACAGGGCGCTCAGGTGGCTACACCTTC
CDR3aa: CSVGTGRSGGYTF

j_gene: TRBJ2-1
abundance: NA
v_gene: TRBV12-3/TRBV12-4
d_gene: NA
CDR3nt: TGTGCCAGCAGTTCCCTCGCTTTAGAGCAGTTCTTC
CDR3aa: CASSSLALEQFF

j_gene: TRBJ2-3
abundance: many
v_gene: TRBV20-1
d_gene: NA
CDR3nt: TGCAGTGCCAGCGGAGCAGGCAGCACAGATACGCAGTATTTT
CDR3aa: CSASGAGSTDTQYF

j_gene: TRBJ2-3
abundance: medium-sized
v_gene: TRBV12-3/TRBV12-4
d_gene: TRBD2
CDR3nt: TGTGCCAGCAGCCGCCTAGCGGGGGGCACGGGAGATACGCAGTATTTT
CDR3aa: CASSRLAGGTGDTQYF